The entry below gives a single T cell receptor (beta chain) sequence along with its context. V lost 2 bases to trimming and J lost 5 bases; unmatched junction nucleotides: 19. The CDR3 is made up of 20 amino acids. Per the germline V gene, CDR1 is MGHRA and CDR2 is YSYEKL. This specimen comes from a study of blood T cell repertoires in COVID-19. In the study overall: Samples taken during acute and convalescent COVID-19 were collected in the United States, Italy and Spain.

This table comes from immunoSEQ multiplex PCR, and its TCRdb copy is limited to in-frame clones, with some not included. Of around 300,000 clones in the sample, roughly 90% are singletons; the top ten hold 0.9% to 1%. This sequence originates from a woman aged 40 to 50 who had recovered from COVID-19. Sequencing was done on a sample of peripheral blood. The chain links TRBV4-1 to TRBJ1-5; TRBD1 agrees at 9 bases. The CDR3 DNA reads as TGCGCCAGCAGCCAAAACCCGTTCGGGACAGGGATATTTAGGGATCAGCCCCAGCATTTT. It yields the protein CASSQNPFGTGIFRDQPQHF.